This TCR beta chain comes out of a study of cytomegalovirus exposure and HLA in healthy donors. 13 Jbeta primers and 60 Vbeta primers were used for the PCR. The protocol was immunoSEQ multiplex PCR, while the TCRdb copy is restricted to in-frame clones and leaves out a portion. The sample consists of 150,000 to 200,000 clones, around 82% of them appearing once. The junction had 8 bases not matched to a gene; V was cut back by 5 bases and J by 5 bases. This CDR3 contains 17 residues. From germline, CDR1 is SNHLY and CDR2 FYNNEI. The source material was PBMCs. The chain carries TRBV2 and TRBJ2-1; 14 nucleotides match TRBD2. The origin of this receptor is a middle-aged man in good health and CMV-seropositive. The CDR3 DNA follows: TGTGCCAGCAGTCCATTTCCGGGACTAGCGGGAGACAATGAGCAGTTCTTC. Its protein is CASSPFPGLAGDNEQFF.